Listed here are 17 T cell receptor beta chains from one sample, sequenced in a study of T cell responses to AZD1222 COVID-19 vaccine. Assay used: immunoSEQ multiplex PCR; TCRdb lists only in-frame clones, some missing. Of 100,000 to 150,000 clones in the sample, roughly 90% were seen once. The sample consisted of peripheral blood, taken on day 0 of AZD1222 vaccination. Receptors were obtained from an adult in good health.

The CDR3 spells CASSVGNNEQFF. The DNA of the CDR3 is TGTGCCAGCAGCGTAGGAAACAATGAGCAGTTCTTC. The chain carries TRBV9 and TRBJ2-1; no definite D call. V was clipped by 0 bases and J by 5 bases, with 3 bases between them. The CDR3 covers 12 residues. Germline loops: CDR1 SGDLS, CDR2 YYNGEE.

Details on this clone: Other DNA sequences in this specimen translate into the identical CDR3. The genes are TRBV6-4 and TRBJ2-3; 12 bases align to TRBD2. V gave up 3 bases and J gave up 6 bases; unmatched junction bases: 4. Per the germline V gene, CDR1 is MRHNA and CDR2 is SNTAGT. The CDR3 length is 15 residues. This CDR3 reads CASSETSGGRDTQYF. For the CDR3, the DNA is TGTGCCAGCAGTGAGACTAGCGGGGGAAGGGATACGCAGTATTTT.

The chain has TRBV11-2 and TRBJ1-2; D unresolved. V shed 5 bases and J shed 1 base, with 5 bases lying between them. There are 12 residues in the CDR3. Germline loops: CDR1 SGHAT, CDR2 FQNNGV. The CDR3 nucleotides read TGTGCCAGCAGCGGCAATAACTATGGCTACACCTTC. Translation: CASSGNNYGYTF.

This clone was detected once. The chain combines TRBV10-3 with TRBJ1-2; weak D call: TRBD1 (5 bases). Trimming took off 0 bases at V and 4 bases at J, with 15 bases between the two ends. This CDR3 has 16 residues. Germline CDR1 and CDR2: ENHRY and SYGVKD. The CDR3 DNA reads as TGTGCCATCAGTGAGTCATTTGAAGGGGCAGGCTATGGCTACACCTTC. As protein: CAISESFEGAGYGYTF.

V and J are TRBV5-4 and TRBJ2-3; D is possibly TRBD2 (6 bases). Trimming stripped 5 bases from V and 2 bases from J, with 12 bases between. CDR3 size: 14 residues. Germline V CDR1 and CDR2: SGHNT, YYREEE (reference sequence). The CDR3 DNA reads as TGTGCCAGCAGATCCGGGGGACCCACAGATACGCAGTATTTT. Translation: CASRSGGPTDTQYF. The variable domain in full, completed from reference TRBV5-4 and TRBJ2-3, reads ETGVTQSPTHLIKTRGQQVTLRCSSQSGHNTVSWYQQALGQGPQFIFQYYREEENGRGNFPPRFSGLQFPNYSSELNVNALELDDSALYLCASRSGGPTDTQYFGPGTRLTVL.

J is TRBJ2-1 and V is TRBV29-1, with 9 bases that match TRBD2. Per the germline V gene, CDR1 is SQVTM and CDR2 is ANQGSEA. The length of the CDR3 is 17 residues. Trimming removed 6 bases from V and 8 bases from J; junction bases left unmatched: 20. The CDR3 coding sequence is TGCAGCGTGAGCACGGGACCCGGGACTAGCTACAACGATGAGCAGTTCTTC. It yields the protein CSVSTGPGTSYNDEQFF.

V and J are TRBV18 and TRBJ2-7, with a tentative D call TRBD2 (5 bases). The CDR3 spans 13 residues. Germline V gene sequence: CDR1 KGHSH, CDR2 LQKENI. Trimming stripped 1 base from V and 7 bases from J, with 11 bases between. The CDR3 DNA is TGTGCCAGCTCACCACTTGAAGGAGGTGAGCAGTACTTC. This sequence encodes CASSPLEGGEQYF.

CDR3 nucleotide sequence: TGTGCCAGCAGTGATCGAAGGAATAATTCACCCCTCCACTTT. Translation: CASSDRRNNSPLHF. The chain links TRBV25-1 to TRBJ1-6; D is undetermined. Germline V gives CDR1 MGHDK, CDR2 SYGVNS. The V end lost 3 bases, the J end lost 5 bases, and 8 bases lay between the germline ends. The CDR3 has 14 amino acids.

V usage is TRBV10-3 and J usage is TRBJ1-2, with TRBD1 identical over 10 bases. Trimming cost V 6 bases and J 6 bases; bases outside gene matches: 13. The CDR3 extends over 16 amino acids. The germline gives CDR1 ENHRY, CDR2 SYGVKD. As DNA, the CDR3 is TGTGCCATCAGCGATGGGCGGAGGACAGGGGGTCATGGCTACACCTTC. It is translated as CAISDGRRTGGHGYTF.

The chain links TRBV2 to TRBJ2-7; possible D gene TRBD1, 7 bases. CDR1 is SNHLY and CDR2 is FYNNEI in the germline V gene. Trimming removed 8 bases at V and 0 bases at J, with 17 bases between. The CDR3 contains 15 residues. For the CDR3, the DNA is TGTGCCAGCCTAAGCGGAGGGGGCGACTCCTACGAGCAGTACTTC. Encoded protein: CASLSGGGDSYEQYF.

This clone has only one observation. This rearrangement joins TRBV10-3 to TRBJ2-5, with a tentative D call TRBD1 (6 bases). This CDR3 comprises 14 residues. Deletions cut 5 bases from V and 2 bases from J, with 12 bases between. Germline assignment: CDR1 ENHRY and CDR2 SYGVKD. CDR3 region: CAISPPDRQETQYF. DNA of the CDR3: TGTGCCATCAGTCCACCAGACAGGCAAGAGACCCAGTACTTC.

CDR3 DNA sequence: TGTGCCACCAGTGATTTTTCGCCGAGCTCCTACAATGAGCAGTTCTTC. Amino acids: CATSDFSPSSYNEQFF. The genes are TRBV24-1 and TRBJ2-1; D remains unclear. Germline CDR1 reads KGHDR; CDR2 reads SFDVKD. The CDR3 extends over 16 amino acids. Between the trimmed V and J ends, which lost 1 base and 0 bases, there was a span of 9 bases.

The chain employs TRBV6-1 and TRBJ1-2, with D unclear. The CDR3 has 14 amino acids. Germline-derived CDR1 and CDR2 are MNHNS and SASEGT. Trimming removed 1 base from V and 4 bases from J, with 10 bases in between. The CDR3 protein is CASSEVSFSYGYTF. The DNA of the CDR3 is TGTGCCAGCAGTGAAGTTAGCTTTTCCTATGGCTACACCTTC.

The gene calls are TRBV11-3 and TRBJ2-7, with 11 positions matching TRBD1. Germline V gene data show CDR1 as SGHNT and CDR2 as YENEEA. This CDR3 is 17 amino acids long. V lost 2 bases, J lost 5 bases, and 11 bases stayed unmatched. As DNA, the CDR3 is TGTGCCAGCAGCTTAAGACGTATTGGACAGGGGGCCAACGAGCAGTACTTC. It yields the protein CASSLRRIGQGANEQYF.

The rearrangement joins TRBV19 to TRBJ1-2; weak D call: TRBD1 (5 bases). The CDR3 is 13 amino acids. Germline assignment: CDR1 LNHDA and CDR2 SQIVND (reference sequence). The ends were cut back, 2 bases at V and 2 bases at J, with 6 bases in the middle. The CDR3 loop is CASSINRNYGYTF. In DNA, the CDR3 is TGTGCCAGTAGTATAAACAGGAACTATGGCTACACCTTC.

The chain recombines TRBV6-4 with TRBJ1-3, with 7 bases identical to TRBD1. Germline V gene lookup returns CDR1 MRHNA and CDR2 SNTAGT. The CDR3 covers 14 residues. V dropped 10 bases and J dropped 2; count of bases not matched to a gene: 8. The CDR3 bases are TGTGCCAACCAGGGGGTGCCTGCTGGAAACACCATATATTTT. This gives the protein CANQGVPAGNTIYF.

The chain combines TRBV18 with TRBJ2-7; 7 positions agree with TRBD2. The CDR3 has 18 amino acids. CDR1 and CDR2 from the germline V gene are KGHSH and LQKENI. Germline trimming cut 0 bases from V and 1 base from J; bases unmatched to any gene: 12. CDR3 sequence: CASSPPRREGLASYEQYF. The DNA of the CDR3 is TGTGCCAGCTCACCACCCCGCAGGGAGGGACTGGCTTCCTACGAGCAGTACTTC.